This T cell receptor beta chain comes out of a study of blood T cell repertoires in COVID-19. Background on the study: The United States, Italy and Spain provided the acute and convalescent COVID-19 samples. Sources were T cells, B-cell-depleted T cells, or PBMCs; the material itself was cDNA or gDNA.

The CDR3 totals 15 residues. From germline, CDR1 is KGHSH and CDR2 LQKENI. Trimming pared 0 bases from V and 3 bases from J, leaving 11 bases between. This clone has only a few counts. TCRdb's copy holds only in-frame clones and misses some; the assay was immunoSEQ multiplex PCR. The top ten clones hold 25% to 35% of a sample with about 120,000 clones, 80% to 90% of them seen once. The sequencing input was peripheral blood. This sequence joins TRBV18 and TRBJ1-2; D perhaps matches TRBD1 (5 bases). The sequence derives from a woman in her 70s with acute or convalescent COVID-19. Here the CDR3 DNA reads TGTGCCAGCTCACCACCCCAGGGTTCCCACTATGGCTACACCTTC. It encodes CASSPPQGSHYGYTF. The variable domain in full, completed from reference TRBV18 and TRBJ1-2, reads NAGVMQNPRHLVRRRGQEARLRCSPMKGHSHVYWYRQLPEEGLKFMVYLQKENIIDESGMPKERFSAEFPKEGPSILRIQQVVRGDSAAYFCASSPPQGSHYGYTFGSGTRLTVV.